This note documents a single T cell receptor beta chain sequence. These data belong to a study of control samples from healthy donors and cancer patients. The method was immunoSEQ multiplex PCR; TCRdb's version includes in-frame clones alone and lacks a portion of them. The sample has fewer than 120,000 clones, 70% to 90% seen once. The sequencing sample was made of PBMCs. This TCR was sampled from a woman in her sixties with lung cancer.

In nucleotides, the CDR3 is TGTGCCAGCAGCTTAATGGCCATCGGATATGGCTACACCTTC. Residues: CASSLMAIGYGYTF. The chain links TRBV7-9 to TRBJ1-2; D unresolved. Germline loops: CDR1 SEHNR, CDR2 FQNEAQ (reference sequence). V lost 2 bases and J lost 5, with 12 bases in between. The CDR3 totals 14 residues.